This T cell receptor beta chain was observed in a study of PD-1 blockade in classical Hodgkin lymphoma. The table came from immunoSEQ multiplex PCR; TCRdb's copy has only in-frame clones and leaves some out. The profile covers about 76,000 clones, with around 90% appearing a single time and approximately 22% taken by the ten largest. No patient escaped relapse after autologous stem cell transplantation, and brentuximab vedotin exposure varied. Concerning this clone: Its specificity is not known.

General study points: As was reported, newly diagnosed patients showed lower baseline TCR diversity than healthy donors did.

This CDR3 has 14 residues. Germline V lookup: CDR1 MGHRA, CDR2 YSYEKL. V trimming: 4 bases; J trimming: 3 bases; junction bases outside the gene matches: 4. The specimen comprised peripheral blood mononuclear cells (PBMCs), sampled at baseline. This chain links TRBV4-1 with TRBJ2-7; 9 bases are a match to TRBD2. The sequence was collected from a human donor with classical Hodgkin lymphoma. CDR3 DNA sequence: TGCGCCAGCAGCCCCCTAGCGGGGAACTACGAGCAGTACTTC. This codes for CASSPLAGNYEQYF.